The 27 T cell receptor beta chains below come from one sample, sequenced in a study of cytomegalovirus exposure and HLA in healthy donors (dated by TCRdb to between 2016 and 2019). Library preparation was by the immunoSEQ multiplex PCR assay. Sourced from immuneACCESS, this table was stored by TCRdb with only in-frame sequences that have V and J called. A share of the clones is absent; for the studies checked, an unresolved V gene accounts for under half, and the remainder has no known explanation. The sample records 150,000 to 200,000 clones, 85% of which are singletons. Together, the top ten hold about a sixth of the sample. What was sequenced was PBMCs. These receptors all come from a man younger than 30 in good health and CMV-seropositive.

The V and J genes are TRBV4-1 and TRBJ2-7, with 11 bases fitting TRBD1. The J segment lost 3 bases and the V segment lost 2 bases, leaving 3 bases of the junction unmatched. CDR3 length: 15 residues. CDR1 MGHRA and CDR2 YSYEKL come from the germline V gene. The CDR3 region is CASSQPGTGGYEQYF. The CDR3 nucleotides are TGCGCCAGCAGCCAACCTGGGACAGGGGGCTACGAGCAGTACTTC.

The rearrangement links TRBV28 to TRBJ1-1; possible D gene TRBD1, 5 bases. V lost 3 bases and J 1 base, leaving 6 bases between the germline ends. CDR1 MDHEN and CDR2 SYDVKM come from the germline V gene. The CDR3 contains 13 residues. For the CDR3, the DNA is TGTGCCAGCAGTTTCAGGGCGAACACTGAAGCTTTCTTT. This translates into CASSFRANTEAFF.

The V gene is TRBV5-1, the J gene TRBJ2-1, with 11 bases identical to TRBD2. There are 16 residues in the CDR3. CDR1 SGHRS and CDR2 YFSETQ come from the germline V gene. The V and J ends lost 7 bases and 5 bases, in that order; junction bases with no gene match: 11. The CDR3 loop reads CASAPMTSGTHNEQFF. The CDR3 nucleotides read TGCGCCAGCGCCCCTATGACTAGCGGGACCCACAATGAGCAGTTCTTC.

This clone was recorded once. The sample carries other DNA sequences with the same CDR3. The rearrangement joins TRBV6-5 to TRBJ1-5; D is possibly TRBD1 (5 bases). V lost 4 bases to trimming and J lost 4 bases, with 8 bases between them. Germline V lookup: CDR1 MNHEY, CDR2 SVGAGI. The length of the CDR3 is 13 residues. This chain's CDR3 is CASSSGRNQPQHF. The CDR3 DNA reads TGTGCCAGCAGTTCAGGGCGAAATCAGCCCCAGCATTTT.

The chain uses TRBV15 and TRBJ1-5; TRBD1 matches 7 bases. V lost 0 bases to trimming and J lost 7 bases; unmatched junction nucleotides: 6. Germline-derived CDR1 and CDR2 are LNHNV and YYDKDF (reference sequence). The CDR3 sequence is 15 residues long. CDR3 sequence: CATSRDDRVGQPQHF. The CDR3 DNA follows: TGTGCCACCAGCAGAGATGACAGGGTGGGACAGCCCCAGCATTTT.

V and J are TRBV28 and TRBJ1-2, with TRBD1 identical over 9 bases. V was clipped by 6 bases and J by 5 bases; unmatched bases: 13. This CDR3 spans 16 amino acids. Germline values: CDR1 MDHEN, CDR2 SYDVKM. DNA for the CDR3: TGTGCCAGCAGAACAGGGGGCTTACGTCCCCCGTATGGCTACACCTTC. Translated, it gives CASRTGGLRPPYGYTF.

In this sample, this clone turned up a few times. This chain joins TRBV6-5 and TRBJ1-5, with 10 positions matching TRBD1. Per germline, CDR1 MNHEY and CDR2 SVGAGI. J gave up 6 bases and V 5 bases, and 4 bases lay outside the gene matches. This CDR3 is built from 14 residues. Here the CDR3 DNA reads TGTGCCAGCAGTCCGACAGGGGGCACTCAGCCCCAGCATTTT. It specifies CASSPTGGTQPQHF.

The chain recombines TRBV5-1 with TRBJ2-7; possible D gene TRBD2, 5 bases. This CDR3 region has 14 residues. V was cut by 4 bases and J by 2 bases, with 13 bases left in between. From germline, CDR1 is SGHRS and CDR2 YFSETQ. Written as DNA, the CDR3 is TGCGCCAGCAGCCTCGAACGGGGTACCTACGAGCAGTACTTC. Its protein product is CASSLERGTYEQYF.

This clone occurred once. This chain joins TRBV7-8 and TRBJ1-2, with D maybe TRBD1 (6 bases). Germline V gene lookup returns CDR1 SGHVS and CDR2 FQNEAQ. V lost 6 bases and J lost 6, with 20 bases in between. The CDR3 loop spans 15 amino acids. As DNA, the CDR3 is TGTGCCAGCAGTCCCGCCCCACAGGGTCGGGATGGCTACACCTTC. It translates to CASSPAPQGRDGYTF.

The chain couples TRBV7-9 to TRBJ1-4, with TRBD1 identical over 9 bases. V lost 6 bases and J lost 6; bases outside the gene matches: 5. Per germline, CDR1 SEHNR and CDR2 FQNEAQ (reference sequence). This CDR3 has 14 residues. The DNA of the CDR3 is TGTGCCAGCAGAAACAGGGGGCGAGATGAAAAACTGTTTTTT. This gives the protein CASRNRGRDEKLFF.

The gene calls are TRBV4-1 and TRBJ1-5; 10 bases match TRBD1. The ends lost 1 base at V and 0 bases at J; junction bases unmatched: 3. Per germline, CDR1 MGHRA and CDR2 YSYEKL. CDR3 size: 17 residues. CDR3 amino acids: CASSQGQGARSNQPQHF. CDR3 coding DNA: TGCGCCAGCAGCCAAGGACAGGGGGCGCGTAGCAATCAGCCCCAGCATTTT.

The chain couples TRBV4-2 to TRBJ2-2, with 8 nucleotides matching TRBD1. The CDR3 is 19 amino acids. Germline V gene data show CDR1 as LGHNA and CDR2 as YNFKEQ. V lost 0 bases, J lost 2 bases, and 11 bases stayed unmatched. CDR3 in DNA: TGTGCCAGCAGCCAAGATAGCCGGACAGGGAGGCCCAACACCGGGGAGCTGTTTTTT. Translating gives CASSQDSRTGRPNTGELFF.

This clone was picked up one time. This sample also contains other DNA sequences that code for the same CDR3. This rearrangement joins TRBV28 to TRBJ2-2; D gene uncertain. V lost 6 bases, J lost 5 bases, and 4 bases lay in between. Germline V gene sequence: CDR1 MDHEN, CDR2 SYDVKM. The CDR3 totals 11 residues. The CDR3 nucleotides read TGTGCCAGCAGCCTTACCGGGGAGCTGTTTTTT. Its protein product is CASSLTGELFF.

The chain employs TRBV29-1 and TRBJ2-7; TRBD2 aligns across 7 bases. Germline lookup yields CDR1 SQVTM and CDR2 ANQGSEA. The CDR3 consists of 11 residues. The ends lost 7 bases at V and 6 bases at J; junction bases unmatched: 6. The CDR3 protein is CSAGGVGEQYF. The CDR3 nucleotides are TGCAGCGCGGGGGGAGTTGGCGAGCAGTACTTC.

The J gene is TRBJ2-7, the V gene TRBV7-2; TRBD2 matches 13 bases. The junction had 11 bases not matched to a gene; V was cut back by 5 bases and J by 4 bases. The germline V gene encodes CDR1 SGHTA and CDR2 FQGNSA. The CDR3 length is 17 residues. Here the CDR3 reads CASSPTIRTSGGYEQYF. CDR3 in DNA: TGTGCCAGCAGCCCCACCATTAGGACTAGCGGGGGTTACGAGCAGTACTTC.

CDR3 coding DNA: TGTGCCAGCTCTATGCTGGAGGGACCCGTGTTGTCAGGGGCCAACGTCCTGACTTTC. This sequence encodes CASSMLEGPVLSGANVLTF. V is TRBV11-2 and J is TRBJ2-6; TRBD2 is a possible D gene (6 bases). There are 19 residues in the CDR3. Germline V gives CDR1 SGHAT, CDR2 FQNNGV. V gave up 8 bases and J gave up 4 bases, with 27 bases separating them. Based on the CDR3 plus reference TRBV11-2 and TRBJ2-6, the full variable domain is EAGVAQSPRYKIIEKRQSVAFWCNPISGHATLYWYQQILGQGPKLLIQFQNNGVVDDSQLPKDRFSAERLKGVDSTLKIQPAKLEDSAVYLCASSMLEGPVLSGANVLTFGAGSRLTVL.

CDR3 DNA: TGTGCCAGCAGTGCACGTGAACTGCTCTATGGCTACACCTTC. Translated: CASSARELLYGYTF. This chain uses TRBV27 with TRBJ1-2; D remains ambiguous. CDR1 and CDR2 (germline): MNHEY, SMNVEV (reference sequence). This CDR3 comprises 14 residues. Trimming left V 5 bases short and J 4 bases short, with 14 bases between.

The chain combines TRBV11-2 with TRBJ2-1; 7 nucleotides match TRBD1. The CDR3 is 15 residues long. Germline V gene data show CDR1 as SGHAT and CDR2 as FQNNGV. J lost 7 bases, V lost 5 bases, and 11 bases had no gene match. CDR3 in amino acids: CASSHTVTGQNEQFF. The CDR3 DNA reads as TGTGCCAGCAGCCATACCGTGACAGGGCAAAATGAGCAGTTCTTC.

This sequence joins TRBV4-2 and TRBJ1-6; 7 bases agree with TRBD1. This CDR3 is built from 15 residues. Germline-derived CDR1 and CDR2 are LGHNA and YNFKEQ. The junction had 6 bases not matched to a gene; V was cut back by 0 bases and J by 10 bases. The CDR3 protein is CASSQERTGSSPLHF. The CDR3 coding sequence is TGTGCCAGCAGCCAAGAGAGGACAGGTTCGTCACCCCTCCACTTT.

This clone came up once. The CDR3 DNA follows: TGTGCCAGCAGCACCGGGACAGGGGAATTGAACACTGAAGCTTTCTTT. This translates into CASSTGTGELNTEAFF. This rearrangement joins TRBV5-4 to TRBJ1-1; the match to TRBD1 covers 10 bases. V was clipped by 4 bases and J by 0 bases; unmatched bases: 6. The CDR3 totals 16 residues. Germline values: CDR1 SGHNT, CDR2 YYREEE (reference sequence).

Only a few counts were recorded for this clone. This rearrangement joins TRBV28 to TRBJ1-5, with TRBD1 identical over 7 bases. The length of the CDR3 is 12 residues. With V trimmed by 8 bases and J by 6 bases, 4 bases remained unmatched. CDR1 is MDHEN, CDR2 SYDVKM, per germline. CDR3 coding DNA: TGTGCCAGCCTGACAGGGCTTCAGCCCCAGCATTTT. Translation gives CASLTGLQPQHF.

The chain recombines TRBV28 with TRBJ1-1, with a possible D match to TRBD1 (5 bases). In germline, CDR1 is MDHEN, CDR2 SYDVKM. Trimming pared 10 bases from V and 1 base from J, leaving 16 bases between. The CDR3 runs to 14 residues. Here the CDR3 DNA reads TGTGCCACCGGTCCGGGCGGGGGGAACACTGAAGCTTTCTTT. It is translated as CATGPGGGNTEAFF.

This clone was counted once. The chain employs TRBV7-9 and TRBJ1-1; possibly TRBD1 for D (5 bases). Per germline, CDR1 SEHNR and CDR2 FQNEAQ (reference sequence). V was cut by 2 bases and J by 0 bases, with 7 bases left in between. The CDR3 consists of 14 residues. The CDR3 protein is CASSLQGLNTEAFF. CDR3 nucleotides: TGTGCCAGCAGCTTACAGGGATTGAACACTGAAGCTTTCTTT.

The chain links TRBV28 to TRBJ1-4; a weak D match, TRBD1 (6 bases). The CDR3 totals 14 residues. Between the trimmed V and J ends, which lost 5 bases and 8 bases, there was a span of 15 bases. CDR1 and CDR2 from the germline V gene are MDHEN and SYDVKM. The CDR3 region is CASSTRTEDEKLFF. CDR3 coding DNA: TGTGCCAGCAGTACTCGGACAGAGGACGAAAAACTGTTTTTT.

The chain recombines TRBV5-1 with TRBJ1-3; D might be TRBD1 (6 bases). From germline, CDR1 is SGHRS and CDR2 YFSETQ. There are 14 residues in the CDR3. The V end lost 4 bases, the J end lost 1 base, and 9 bases lay between the germline ends. CDR3 residues: CASSPGDSGNTIYF. CDR3 coding DNA: TGCGCCAGCAGCCCAGGGGATTCTGGAAACACCATATATTTT.

The chain has TRBV5-6 and TRBJ2-4, with TRBD1 matching over 8 bases. Unmatched junction bases numbered 6, after V lost 2 bases and J lost 8 bases. This CDR3 has 14 residues. Germline V gene data show CDR1 as SGHDT and CDR2 as YYEEEE. The DNA of the CDR3 is TGTGCCAGCAGCTTTTCGGGACAGGTCCACATTCAGTACTTC. It specifies CASSFSGQVHIQYF.

The J gene is TRBJ2-3, the V gene TRBV7-9; possible D gene TRBD2, 5 bases. V was shortened by 5 bases and J by 2 bases, with 14 bases between the two germline ends. The CDR3 totals 15 residues. The germline V gene encodes CDR1 SEHNR and CDR2 FQNEAQ (reference sequence). The CDR3 DNA is TGTGCCAGCAGCCCGCCTAGCACTCCCACAGATACGCAGTATTTT. This sequence encodes CASSPPSTPTDTQYF.